Listed below are T cell receptor beta chains from one sample, sequenced in a study of T cell responses to AZD1222 COVID-19 vaccine. Profiled with immunoSEQ multiplex PCR; TCRdb holds only in-frame clones, not every one. The data hold about 180,000 clones, with approximately 94% observed a single time. Sequences were derived from peripheral blood, sampled 28 days after the second AZD1222 dose. These receptors originate from an adult who received the AZD1222 COVID-19 vaccine. The CDR3 runs from the conserved cysteine through the conserved F or W. Each record gives: J gene, V gene, D gene, clone size, CDR3 protein, CDR3 DNA. The D gene is left open where the match is weak. Only part of the rows carry a size: once, few, many, or a class if the clone is expanded.

j_gene: TRBJ2-7
v_gene: TRBV27
d_gene: TRBD2
abundance: NA
CDR3aa: CASSPRGGLAAYEQYF
CDR3nt: TGTGCCAGCAGTCCGCGGGGGGGACTAGCGGCCTACGAGCAGTACTTC

j_gene: TRBJ1-3
v_gene: TRBV6-2/TRBV6-3
d_gene: NA
abundance: NA
CDR3aa: CASSYTPQGAGNTIYF
CDR3nt: TGTGCCAGCAGTTACACGCCCCAGGGAGCTGGAAACACCATATATTTT

j_gene: TRBJ1-2
v_gene: TRBV9
d_gene: TRBD1
abundance: NA
CDR3aa: CASSQLGTANSYGYTF
CDR3nt: TGTGCCAGCAGCCAACTCGGGACAGCCAATTCCTATGGCTACACCTTC

j_gene: TRBJ1-3
v_gene: TRBV6-2/TRBV6-3
d_gene: NA
abundance: NA
CDR3aa: CASSWDRNTIYF
CDR3nt: TGTGCCAGCAGTTGGGACCGAAACACCATATATTTT

j_gene: TRBJ2-2
v_gene: TRBV12-3/TRBV12-4
d_gene: NA
abundance: NA
CDR3aa: CASSFRPGELFF
CDR3nt: TGTGCCAGCAGTTTTCGGCCCGGGGAGCTGTTTTTT

j_gene: TRBJ2-3
v_gene: TRBV24-1
d_gene: TRBD2
abundance: NA
CDR3aa: CATSDFGTSGSFGTDTQYF
CDR3nt: TGTGCCACCAGTGATTTCGGGACTAGCGGGAGCTTCGGCACAGATACGCAGTATTTT

j_gene: TRBJ2-7
v_gene: TRBV18
d_gene: TRBD1
abundance: NA
CDR3aa: CASSPGDRGVEQYF
CDR3nt: TGTGCCAGCTCACCAGGGGACAGGGGCGTCGAGCAGTACTTC

j_gene: TRBJ2-7
v_gene: TRBV5-6
d_gene: NA
abundance: NA
CDR3aa: CASSLAGREDF
CDR3nt: TGTGCCAGCAGCTTGGCCGGCAGGGAAGACTTC

j_gene: TRBJ2-4
v_gene: TRBV28
d_gene: NA
abundance: NA
CDR3aa: CASRGKNIQYF
CDR3nt: TGTGCCAGCAGAGGCAAAAACATTCAGTACTTC

j_gene: TRBJ1-2
v_gene: TRBV7-9
d_gene: NA
abundance: NA
CDR3aa: CASSLPGDNYGYTF
CDR3nt: TGTGCCAGCAGCCTCCCGGGAGATAACTATGGCTACACCTTC

j_gene: TRBJ1-3
v_gene: TRBV28
d_gene: NA
abundance: NA
CDR3aa: CASSFVGGGNTIYF
CDR3nt: TGTGCCAGCAGTTTCGTGGGGGGAGGAAACACCATATATTTT

j_gene: TRBJ2-1
v_gene: TRBV23-1
d_gene: TRBD2
abundance: NA
CDR3aa: CASSPGGSYNEQFF
CDR3nt: TGCGCCAGCAGCCCGGGGGGCTCCTACAATGAGCAGTTCTTC

j_gene: TRBJ2-1
v_gene: TRBV6-5
d_gene: TRBD1
abundance: NA
CDR3aa: CASSYDRGPYNEQFF
CDR3nt: TGTGCCAGCAGTTACGACAGGGGGCCTTACAATGAGCAGTTCTTC

j_gene: TRBJ1-2
v_gene: TRBV28
d_gene: TRBD1
abundance: NA
CDR3aa: CASRSPYRGTNYGYTF
CDR3nt: TGTGCCAGCAGGTCCCCCTACAGGGGAACTAACTATGGCTACACCTTC

j_gene: TRBJ2-1
v_gene: TRBV18
d_gene: TRBD2
abundance: NA
CDR3aa: CASSPQLAGGSSYNEQFF
CDR3nt: TGTGCCAGCTCACCACAATTAGCGGGGGGCAGCTCCTACAATGAGCAGTTCTTC

j_gene: TRBJ1-5
v_gene: TRBV6-2/TRBV6-3
d_gene: NA
abundance: once
CDR3aa: CASSPGHLSNQPQHF
CDR3nt: TGTGCCAGCAGCCCTGGACACCTTAGCAATCAGCCCCAGCATTTT

j_gene: TRBJ1-2
v_gene: TRBV15
d_gene: TRBD1
abundance: NA
CDR3aa: CATSRDGRAGGNYGYTF
CDR3nt: TGTGCCACCAGCAGAGATGGAAGGGCAGGGGGCAACTATGGCTACACCTTC

j_gene: TRBJ2-1
v_gene: TRBV27
d_gene: NA
abundance: NA
CDR3aa: CASSLQAGANEQFF
CDR3nt: TGTGCCAGCAGTTTACAGGCGGGGGCCAATGAGCAGTTCTTC

j_gene: TRBJ1-1
v_gene: TRBV7-9
d_gene: NA
abundance: NA
CDR3aa: CASGQTEAFF
CDR3nt: TGTGCCAGCGGACAGACTGAAGCTTTCTTT

j_gene: TRBJ1-1
v_gene: TRBV11-2
d_gene: TRBD1
abundance: NA
CDR3aa: CASSKFTGGNTEAFF
CDR3nt: TGTGCCAGCAGCAAATTTACAGGGGGGAACACTGAAGCTTTCTTT

j_gene: TRBJ1-1
v_gene: TRBV5-1
d_gene: NA
abundance: NA
CDR3aa: CASSRGPSGRFTEAFF
CDR3nt: TGCGCCAGCAGCCGGGGACCTTCCGGGCGATTTACTGAAGCTTTCTTT

j_gene: TRBJ1-1
v_gene: TRBV28
d_gene: NA
abundance: NA
CDR3aa: CASSPTGWGTEAFF
CDR3nt: TGTGCCAGCAGCCCCACGGGGTGGGGAACTGAAGCTTTCTTT

j_gene: TRBJ1-3
v_gene: TRBV18
d_gene: NA
abundance: NA
CDR3aa: CASSPYGASGRNTIYF
CDR3nt: TGTGCCAGCTCCCCCTACGGGGCGTCGGGAAGAAACACCATATATTTT

j_gene: TRBJ1-6
v_gene: TRBV9
d_gene: NA
abundance: NA
CDR3aa: CASSPSVVARPLHF
CDR3nt: TGTGCCAGCAGCCCCTCTGTGGTGGCGCGCCCCCTCCACTTT

j_gene: TRBJ1-2
v_gene: TRBV28
d_gene: NA
abundance: NA
CDR3aa: CASSLRGKPNYGYTF
CDR3nt: TGTGCCAGCAGCCTGAGGGGCAAACCGAACTATGGCTACACCTTC

j_gene: TRBJ1-2
v_gene: TRBV24-1
d_gene: TRBD1
abundance: NA
CDR3aa: CATRDRVGGYTF
CDR3nt: TGTGCCACTCGAGACAGGGTAGGCGGCTACACCTTC

j_gene: TRBJ1-1
v_gene: TRBV4-3
d_gene: NA
abundance: NA
CDR3aa: CASSHAGDNTEAFF
CDR3nt: TGCGCCAGCAGCCACGCGGGGGATAACACTGAAGCTTTCTTT

j_gene: TRBJ1-2
v_gene: TRBV5-6
d_gene: TRBD1
abundance: NA
CDR3aa: CASSLEVPAGGRYGYTF
CDR3nt: TGTGCCAGCAGCTTGGAGGTTCCGGCAGGGGGCAGGTATGGCTACACCTTC

j_gene: TRBJ2-3
v_gene: TRBV5-4
d_gene: NA
abundance: NA
CDR3aa: CASSRGGGRFTDTQYF
CDR3nt: TGTGCCAGCAGCCGAGGGGGCGGGAGGTTTACAGATACGCAGTATTTT

j_gene: TRBJ2-1
v_gene: TRBV6-5
d_gene: TRBD2
abundance: NA
CDR3aa: CASSKEGGLAGEQFF
CDR3nt: TGTGCCAGCAGCAAAGAGGGGGGACTAGCGGGGGAGCAGTTCTTC

j_gene: TRBJ2-2
v_gene: TRBV19
d_gene: TRBD1
abundance: NA
CDR3aa: CASSLAQGWTGELFF
CDR3nt: TGTGCCAGTAGTCTGGCACAGGGGTGGACCGGGGAGCTGTTTTTT

j_gene: TRBJ2-1
v_gene: TRBV5-1
d_gene: NA
abundance: NA
CDR3aa: CASSLGPSDIDEQFF
CDR3nt: TGCGCCAGCAGCTTGGGACCCTCGGATATCGATGAGCAGTTCTTC

j_gene: TRBJ1-1
v_gene: TRBV7-9
d_gene: NA
abundance: once
CDR3aa: CASSLPGEPTMNTEAFF
CDR3nt: TGTGCCAGCAGCTTACCTGGGGAGCCCACCATGAACACTGAAGCTTTCTTT

j_gene: TRBJ2-7
v_gene: TRBV6-5
d_gene: NA
abundance: NA
CDR3aa: CASGSFGSYEQYF
CDR3nt: TGTGCCAGCGGGAGCTTCGGCTCCTACGAGCAGTACTTC

j_gene: TRBJ1-2
v_gene: TRBV9
d_gene: NA
abundance: NA
CDR3aa: CASSLRDYGYTF
CDR3nt: TGTGCCAGCAGCTTGAGGGACTATGGCTACACCTTC

j_gene: TRBJ1-2
v_gene: TRBV20-1
d_gene: TRBD1
abundance: NA
CDR3aa: CSARKQGNHTF
CDR3nt: TGCAGTGCTAGAAAACAGGGGAACCACACCTTC

j_gene: TRBJ1-2
v_gene: TRBV18
d_gene: TRBD1
abundance: NA
CDR3aa: CASSPPEDRTGYTF
CDR3nt: TGTGCCAGCTCACCACCCGAGGACAGGACTGGCTACACCTTC

j_gene: TRBJ2-1
v_gene: TRBV9
d_gene: NA
abundance: NA
CDR3aa: CASSVELARNEQFF
CDR3nt: TGTGCCAGCAGCGTAGAACTAGCTCGGAATGAGCAGTTCTTC

j_gene: TRBJ1-1
v_gene: TRBV9
d_gene: NA
abundance: NA
CDR3aa: CASSVEGSNTEAFF
CDR3nt: TGTGCCAGCAGCGTCGAGGGATCGAACACTGAAGCTTTCTTT

j_gene: TRBJ1-5
v_gene: TRBV19
d_gene: NA
abundance: NA
CDR3aa: CASTSGSFSNQPQHF
CDR3nt: TGTGCCAGTACATCAGGGAGCTTTAGCAATCAGCCCCAGCATTTT

j_gene: TRBJ2-1
v_gene: TRBV7-3
d_gene: NA
abundance: NA
CDR3aa: CASSLARGDYNEQFF
CDR3nt: TGTGCCAGCAGCTTAGCCCGCGGGGACTACAATGAGCAGTTCTTC

j_gene: TRBJ1-2
v_gene: TRBV7-8
d_gene: NA
abundance: NA
CDR3aa: CASGLANYGYTF
CDR3nt: TGTGCCAGCGGGTTAGCCAACTATGGCTACACCTTC

j_gene: TRBJ1-2
v_gene: TRBV4-2
d_gene: NA
abundance: NA
CDR3aa: CASSQASGALGYGYTF
CDR3nt: TGTGCCAGCAGCCAAGCTTCAGGGGCGTTGGGCTATGGCTACACCTTC

j_gene: TRBJ2-3
v_gene: TRBV10-3
d_gene: NA
abundance: NA
CDR3aa: CAIGGGGHTDTQYF
CDR3nt: TGTGCCATCGGTGGGGGCGGACACACAGATACGCAGTATTTT

j_gene: TRBJ1-1
v_gene: TRBV28
d_gene: TRBD1
abundance: NA
CDR3aa: CASRKDRDSFAFF
CDR3nt: TGTGCCAGCAGGAAGGACAGGGATTCTTTCGCTTTCTTT

j_gene: TRBJ2-3
v_gene: TRBV6-5
d_gene: NA
abundance: NA
CDR3aa: CASSYSEVDTQYF
CDR3nt: TGTGCCAGCAGTTACTCGGAAGTGGATACGCAGTATTTT

j_gene: TRBJ2-5
v_gene: TRBV7-9
d_gene: TRBD2
abundance: NA
CDR3aa: CASSLATGAGGYQETQYF
CDR3nt: TGTGCCAGCAGCTTAGCCACGGGTGCGGGGGGGTACCAAGAGACCCAGTACTTC

j_gene: TRBJ2-1
v_gene: TRBV11-2
d_gene: NA
abundance: NA
CDR3aa: CASSLDGNEQFF
CDR3nt: TGTGCCAGCAGCTTAGATGGTAATGAGCAGTTCTTC